The 10 T cell receptor beta chains in this list originate from one sample, sequenced in a study of blood T cell repertoires in COVID-19 (dated by TCRdb to 2020 to 2021). Receptor amplification or capture employed the immunoSEQ multiplex PCR assay. The table was pulled from immuneACCESS by TCRdb, which kept in-frame rearrangements only. Such tables lose some clones; where checked, under half of the loss comes from unresolved V genes, and the rest has no known cause. Across this sample there are roughly 180,000 clones, with 70% to 90% seen only once. 5.5% to 8% of the sample is in the top ten clones. Sequencing was carried out using peripheral blood. These receptors all come from a man older than 75 with COVID-19, enrolled during active disease.

The DNA for the CDR3 is TGTGCCAGCAGCTATACAGGGGTGGAAGAAAAACTGTTTTTT. Encoded protein: CASSYTGVEEKLFF. The chain carries TRBV5-6 and TRBJ1-4, with 7 bases aligning to TRBD1. CDR1 SGHDT and CDR2 YYEEEE come from the germline V gene. V gave up 3 bases and J gave up 8 bases; unmatched junction bases: 7. The CDR3 loop spans 14 amino acids.

The gene calls are TRBV7-8 and TRBJ1-5; TRBD1 aligns across 7 bases. With 4 bases clipped from V and 2 bases from J, the junction kept 5 bases outside the gene matches. The CDR3 contains 15 residues. Germline V gene sequence: CDR1 SGHVS, CDR2 FQNEAQ. CDR3 nucleotides: TGTGCCAGCAGCTCGACAGGGTCGGGCAATCAGCCCCAGCATTTT. Protein product: CASSSTGSGNQPQHF.

The DNA for the CDR3 is TGTGCCACCCGAACATGGACAGTCCTAATGAACACTGAAGCTTTCTTT. It encodes CATRTWTVLMNTEAFF. The chain is built from TRBV28 and TRBJ1-1; tentatively, D is TRBD1 (6 bases). The CDR3 runs to 16 residues. Trimming removed 10 bases at V and 0 bases at J, with 21 bases between. The germline V gene has CDR1 MDHEN and CDR2 SYDVKM.

A single count supports this clone. This rearrangement joins TRBV4-1 to TRBJ2-3, with TRBD2 matching 10 bases. CDR1 and CDR2 from the germline V gene are MGHRA and YSYEKL. The length of the CDR3 is 18 residues. Losses at the gene ends were 3 bases for V and 6 bases for J; bases not matched to a gene: 15. The CDR3 nucleotides are TGCGCCAGCAGCCAGGACTGGACTAGCGGCTCTCCCCCGGATACGCAGTATTTT. Translated: CASSQDWTSGSPPDTQYF.

This clone was seen a few times. The chain couples TRBV5-4 to TRBJ1-1; D is perhaps TRBD1 (6 bases). Germline values: CDR1 SGHNT, CDR2 YYREEE (reference sequence). The CDR3 contains 13 residues. Deletions cut 3 bases from V and 1 base from J, with 7 bases between. Here the CDR3 DNA reads TGTGCCAGCAGCTCGACAGGGAACACTGAAGCTTTCTTT. This codes for CASSSTGNTEAFF.

This clone was detected a few times. This chain joins TRBV11-2 and TRBJ1-2; 7 bases fit TRBD1. The CDR3 spans 12 residues. J gave up 7 bases and V 1 base, and 0 bases lay outside the gene matches. Germline CDR1 reads SGHAT; CDR2 reads FQNNGV. The CDR3 DNA reads as TGTGCCAGCAGCTTAGGGACAGGTGGCTACACCTTC. The encoded protein is CASSLGTGGYTF.

This chain uses TRBV19 with TRBJ1-2; TRBD1 matches 7 bases. The CDR3 covers 14 residues. Germline trimming cut 6 bases from V and 2 bases from J; bases unmatched to any gene: 6. Per the germline V gene, CDR1 is LNHDA and CDR2 is SQIVND (reference sequence). The CDR3 here is CASRRDRVNYGYTF. In DNA, the CDR3 is TGTGCCAGTAGAAGGGACAGAGTAAACTATGGCTACACCTTC.

The chain couples TRBV18 to TRBJ1-2, with a possible D match to TRBD1 (5 bases). The germline gives CDR1 KGHSH, CDR2 LQKENI. The V end was cut by 2 bases, the J end by 3 bases, with 13 bases between. The CDR3 is 15 residues long. The CDR3 DNA sequence: TGTGCCAGCTCACCATTCCCGGGGGACTACTATGGCTACACCTTC. It yields the protein CASSPFPGDYYGYTF.

The chain has TRBV19 and TRBJ1-2; 8 nucleotides line up with TRBD1. The CDR3 contains 12 residues. The V and J ends lost 9 bases and 7 bases, in that order; junction bases with no gene match: 7. Germline CDR1 and CDR2: LNHDA and SQIVND (reference sequence). CDR3 coding DNA: TGTGCCAGCGCACAGGGGGTACTTGGCTACACCTTC. Translating it yields CASAQGVLGYTF.

This chain joins TRBV7-3 and TRBJ2-3; 8 nucleotides match TRBD2. The CDR3 covers 15 residues. The junction had 4 bases not matched to a gene; V was cut back by 3 bases and J by 2 bases. The germline CDR1 and CDR2 sequences are SGHTA and FQGTGA. CDR3 nucleotides: TGTGCCAGCAGCTTTCTAGCGGGCTCCACAGATACGCAGTATTTT. It translates to CASSFLAGSTDTQYF.